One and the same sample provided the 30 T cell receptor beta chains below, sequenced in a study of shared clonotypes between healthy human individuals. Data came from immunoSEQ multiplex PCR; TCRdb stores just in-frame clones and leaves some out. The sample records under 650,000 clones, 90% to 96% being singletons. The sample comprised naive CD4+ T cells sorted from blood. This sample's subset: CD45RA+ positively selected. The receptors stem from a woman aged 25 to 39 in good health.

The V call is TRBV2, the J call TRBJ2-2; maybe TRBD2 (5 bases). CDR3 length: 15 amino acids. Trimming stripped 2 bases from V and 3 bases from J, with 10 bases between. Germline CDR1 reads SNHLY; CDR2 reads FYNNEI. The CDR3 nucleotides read TGTGCCAGCAGTGAAAGGACCGGGGACACCGGGGAGCTGTTTTTT. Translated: CASSERTGDTGELFF.

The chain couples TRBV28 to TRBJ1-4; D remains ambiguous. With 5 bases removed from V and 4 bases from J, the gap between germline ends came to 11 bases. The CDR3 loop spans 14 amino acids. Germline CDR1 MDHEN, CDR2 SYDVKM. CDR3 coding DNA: TGTGCCAGCAGTAAGCAACAAGTTAATGAAAAACTGTTTTTT. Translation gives CASSKQQVNEKLFF.

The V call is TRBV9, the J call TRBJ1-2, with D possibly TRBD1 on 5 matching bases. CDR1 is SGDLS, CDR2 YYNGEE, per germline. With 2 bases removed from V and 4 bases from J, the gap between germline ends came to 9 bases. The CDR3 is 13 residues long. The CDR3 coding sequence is TGTGCCAGCAGCGTTTCAGGGTCCTATGGCTACACCTTC. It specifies CASSVSGSYGYTF.

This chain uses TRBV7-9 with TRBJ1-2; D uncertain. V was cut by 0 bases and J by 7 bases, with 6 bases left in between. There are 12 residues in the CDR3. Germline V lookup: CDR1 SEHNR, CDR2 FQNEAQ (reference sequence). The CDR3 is CASSLATGGYTF. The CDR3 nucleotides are TGTGCCAGCAGCTTAGCCACCGGTGGCTACACCTTC.

The CDR3 DNA reads TGTGCCTGGAGGGGAGGGATAAAGCGGGTGGGAAGAGAGGAACAGTTCTTC. Translated: CAWRGGIKRVGREEQFF. The J gene is TRBJ2-1, the V gene TRBV30; 7 bases align to TRBD2. J gave up 13 bases and V 3 bases, and 24 bases lay outside the gene matches. The CDR3 is 17 residues long. Looked up from germline, CDR1 is GTSNPN and CDR2 is SVGIG (reference sequence).

The CDR3: CASSIDLIGTKTQYF. CDR3 bases: TGTGCCAGTAGTATAGATCTAATCGGTACGAAGACCCAGTACTTC. The chain combines TRBV19 with TRBJ2-5, with D uncertain. Trimming shortened V by 0 bases and J by 6 bases, and 14 bases separated the two germline ends. The V gene's germline CDR1 is LNHDA and CDR2 SQIVND (reference sequence). This CDR3 has 15 amino acids.

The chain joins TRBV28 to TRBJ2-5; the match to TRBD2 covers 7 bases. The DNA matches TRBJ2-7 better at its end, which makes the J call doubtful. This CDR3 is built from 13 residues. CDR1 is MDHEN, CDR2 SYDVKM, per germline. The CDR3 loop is CASSLSAGDEQYF. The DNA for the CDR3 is TGTGCCAGCAGTTTGTCTGCGGGAGACGAGCAGTACTTC.

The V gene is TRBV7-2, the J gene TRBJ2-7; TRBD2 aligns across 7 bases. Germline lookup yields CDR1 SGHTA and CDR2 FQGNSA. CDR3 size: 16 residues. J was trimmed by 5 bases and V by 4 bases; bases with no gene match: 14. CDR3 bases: TGTGCCAGCAGCTACGGACTGACTAGCCCCACAAACGAGCAGTACTTC. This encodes CASSYGLTSPTNEQYF. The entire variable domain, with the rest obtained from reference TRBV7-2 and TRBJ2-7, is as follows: GAGVSQSPSNKVTEKGKDVELRCDPISGHTALYWYRQSLGQGLEFLIYFQGNSAPDKSGLPSDRFSAERTGGSVSTLTIQRTQQEDSAVYLCASSYGLTSPTNEQYFGPGTRLTVT.

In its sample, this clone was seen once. CDR3 nucleotides: TGTGCCAGCAGCCCGACAGGGTATCAGCCCCAGCATTTT. It encodes CASSPTGYQPQHF. V usage is TRBV7-6 and J usage is TRBJ1-5; 7 positions agree with TRBD1. Germline assignment: CDR1 SGHVS and CDR2 FNYEAQ. CDR3 length equals 13 residues. J was trimmed by 5 bases and V by 5 bases; bases with no gene match: 3.

In nucleotides, the CDR3 is TGTGCCAGCCGCCTGTGGTGGGGGGGGACCACCGGGGAGCTGTTTTTT. Its protein product is CASRLWWGGTTGELFF. The rearrangement uses TRBV28 and TRBJ2-2; 7 bases agree with TRBD2. The length of the CDR3 is 16 residues. J lost 4 bases, V lost 8 bases, and 13 bases had no gene match. From germline, CDR1 is MDHEN and CDR2 SYDVKM. Filled out from reference TRBV28 and TRBJ2-2, the complete variable domain reads DVKVTQSSRYLVKRTGEKVFLECVQDMDHENMFWYRQDPGLGLRLIYFSYDVKMKEKGDIPEGYSVSREKKERFSLILESASTNQTSMYLCASRLWWGGTTGELFFGEGSRLTVL.

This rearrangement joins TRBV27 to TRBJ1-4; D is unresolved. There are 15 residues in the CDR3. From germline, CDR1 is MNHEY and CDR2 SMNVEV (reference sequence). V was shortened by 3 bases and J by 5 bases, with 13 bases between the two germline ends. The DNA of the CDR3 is TGTGCCAGCAGTTTTTCGGGTGTGGGGAATGAAAAACTGTTTTTT. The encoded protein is CASSFSGVGNEKLFF.

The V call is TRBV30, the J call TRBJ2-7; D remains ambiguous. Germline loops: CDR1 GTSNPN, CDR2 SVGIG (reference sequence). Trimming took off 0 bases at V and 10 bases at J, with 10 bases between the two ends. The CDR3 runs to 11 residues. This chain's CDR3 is CAWSVRALQYF. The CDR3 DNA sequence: TGTGCCTGGAGTGTACGGGCCCTACAGTACTTC.

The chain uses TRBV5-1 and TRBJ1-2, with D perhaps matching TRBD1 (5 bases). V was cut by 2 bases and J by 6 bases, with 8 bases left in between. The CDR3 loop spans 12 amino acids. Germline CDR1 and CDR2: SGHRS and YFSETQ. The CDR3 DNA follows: TGCGCCAGCAGCTTCGGACAAGATGGCTACACCTTC. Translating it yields CASSFGQDGYTF.

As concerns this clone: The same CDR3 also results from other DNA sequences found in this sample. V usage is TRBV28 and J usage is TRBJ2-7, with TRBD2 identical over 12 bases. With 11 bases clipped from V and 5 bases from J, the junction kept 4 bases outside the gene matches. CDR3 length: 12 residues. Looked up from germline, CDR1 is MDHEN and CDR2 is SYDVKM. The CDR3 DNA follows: TGTGCCTCGACTAGCGGGAGCCACGAGCAGTACTTC. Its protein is CASTSGSHEQYF.

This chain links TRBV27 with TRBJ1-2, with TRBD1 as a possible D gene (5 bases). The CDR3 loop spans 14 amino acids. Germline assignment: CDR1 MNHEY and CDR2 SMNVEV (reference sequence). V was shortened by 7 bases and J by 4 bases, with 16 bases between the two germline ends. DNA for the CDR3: TGTGCCAGCAAAGAGTTTGGGGGTTCCTATGGCTACACCTTC. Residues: CASKEFGGSYGYTF.

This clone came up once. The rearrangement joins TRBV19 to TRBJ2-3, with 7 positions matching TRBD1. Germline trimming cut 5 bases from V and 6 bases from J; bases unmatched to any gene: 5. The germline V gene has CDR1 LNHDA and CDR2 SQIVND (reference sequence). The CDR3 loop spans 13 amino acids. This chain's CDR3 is CASSSTGYDTQYF. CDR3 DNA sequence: TGTGCCAGTAGTTCGACAGGGTACGATACGCAGTATTTT.

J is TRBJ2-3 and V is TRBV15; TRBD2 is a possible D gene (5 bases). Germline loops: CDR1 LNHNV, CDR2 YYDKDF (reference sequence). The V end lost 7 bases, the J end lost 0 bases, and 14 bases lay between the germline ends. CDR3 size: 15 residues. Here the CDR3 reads CATTKDFGSTDTQYF. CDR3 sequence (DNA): TGTGCCACCACCAAGGACTTTGGTAGCACAGATACGCAGTATTTT.

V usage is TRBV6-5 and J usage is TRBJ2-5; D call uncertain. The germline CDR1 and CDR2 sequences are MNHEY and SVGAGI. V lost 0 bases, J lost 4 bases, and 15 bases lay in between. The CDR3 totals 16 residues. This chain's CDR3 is CASSYSSPPRRETQYF. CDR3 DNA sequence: TGTGCCAGCAGTTACTCGTCCCCACCACGACGAGAGACCCAGTACTTC.

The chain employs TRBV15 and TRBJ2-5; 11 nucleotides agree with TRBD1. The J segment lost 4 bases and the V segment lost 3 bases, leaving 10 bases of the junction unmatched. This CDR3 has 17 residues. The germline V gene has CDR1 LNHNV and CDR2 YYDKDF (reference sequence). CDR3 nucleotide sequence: TGTGCCACCAGCAGCGTCCGGACAGGGGGCGCGGGAGAGACCCAGTACTTC. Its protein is CATSSVRTGGAGETQYF.

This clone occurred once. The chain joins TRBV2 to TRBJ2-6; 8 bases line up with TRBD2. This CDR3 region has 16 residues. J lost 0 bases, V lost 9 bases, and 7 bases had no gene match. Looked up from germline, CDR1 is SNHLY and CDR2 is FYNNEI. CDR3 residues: CARRTSHSSGANVLTF. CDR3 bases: TGTGCCAGGAGGACTAGCCACAGCTCTGGGGCCAACGTCCTGACTTTC.

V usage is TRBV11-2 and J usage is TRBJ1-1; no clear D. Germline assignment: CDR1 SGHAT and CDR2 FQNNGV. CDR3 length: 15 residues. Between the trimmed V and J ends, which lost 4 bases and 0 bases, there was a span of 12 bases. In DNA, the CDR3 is TGTGCCAGCAGCTCACGTGCGGGGTTGAACACTGAAGCTTTCTTT. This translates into CASSSRAGLNTEAFF. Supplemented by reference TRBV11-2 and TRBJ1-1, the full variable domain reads EAGVAQSPRYKIIEKRQSVAFWCNPISGHATLYWYQQILGQGPKLLIQFQNNGVVDDSQLPKDRFSAERLKGVDSTLKIQPAKLEDSAVYLCASSSRAGLNTEAFFGQGTRLTVV.

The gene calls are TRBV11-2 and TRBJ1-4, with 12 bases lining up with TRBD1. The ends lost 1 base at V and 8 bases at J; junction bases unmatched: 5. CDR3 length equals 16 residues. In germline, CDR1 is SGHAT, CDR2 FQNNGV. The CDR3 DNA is TGTGCCAGCAGCTTAGCGACCGGGACAGGGGGCGAAAAACTGTTTTTT. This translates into CASSLATGTGGEKLFF.

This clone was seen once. CDR3 in DNA: TGTGCCAGCTGTAGCCGGGCCTTCCAAGAGACCCAGTACTTC. As protein: CASCSRAFQETQYF. The V call is TRBV2, the J call TRBJ2-5; D is ambiguous. The CDR3 is made up of 14 amino acids. The V gene lost 8 bases and the J gene lost 1 base, with 14 bases spanning the gap. CDR1 is SNHLY and CDR2 is FYNNEI in the germline V gene.

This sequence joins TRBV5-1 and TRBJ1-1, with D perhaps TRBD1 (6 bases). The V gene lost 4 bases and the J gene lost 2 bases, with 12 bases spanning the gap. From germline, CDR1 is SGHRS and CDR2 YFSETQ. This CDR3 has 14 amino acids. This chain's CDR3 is CASSLTGTNTEAFF. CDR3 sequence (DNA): TGCGCCAGCAGCCTCACAGGGACCAACACTGAAGCTTTCTTT.

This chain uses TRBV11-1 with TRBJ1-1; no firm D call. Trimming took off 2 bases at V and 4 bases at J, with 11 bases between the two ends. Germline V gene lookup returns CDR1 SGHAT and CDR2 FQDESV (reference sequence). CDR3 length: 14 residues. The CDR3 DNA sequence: TGTGCCAGCAGCTTAACGACCTGGGGCACTGAAGCTTTCTTT. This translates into CASSLTTWGTEAFF.

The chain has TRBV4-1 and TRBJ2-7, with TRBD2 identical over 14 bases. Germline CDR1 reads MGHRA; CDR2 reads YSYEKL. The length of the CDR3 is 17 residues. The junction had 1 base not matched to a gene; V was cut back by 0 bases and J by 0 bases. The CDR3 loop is CASSQDGTSGSSYEQYF. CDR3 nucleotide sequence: TGCGCCAGCAGCCAAGATGGGACTAGCGGGAGCTCCTACGAGCAGTACTTC.

The CDR3 nucleotides read TGTGCCAGCAGTTTACGCGCAGCGGGACTCAGCACAGATACGCAGTATTTT. This sequence encodes CASSLRAAGLSTDTQYF. V gene TRBV27 combines with J gene TRBJ2-3; 7 bases agree with TRBD2. CDR3 length: 17 residues. J lost 0 bases, V lost 2 bases, and 8 bases had no gene match. Germline V CDR1 and CDR2: MNHEY, SMNVEV (reference sequence).

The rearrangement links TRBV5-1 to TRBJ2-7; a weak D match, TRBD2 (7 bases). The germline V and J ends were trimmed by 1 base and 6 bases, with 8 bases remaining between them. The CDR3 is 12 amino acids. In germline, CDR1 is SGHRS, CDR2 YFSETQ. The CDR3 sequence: CASSLRGGEQYF. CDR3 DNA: TGCGCCAGCAGCTTGAGGGGGGGCGAGCAGTACTTC.

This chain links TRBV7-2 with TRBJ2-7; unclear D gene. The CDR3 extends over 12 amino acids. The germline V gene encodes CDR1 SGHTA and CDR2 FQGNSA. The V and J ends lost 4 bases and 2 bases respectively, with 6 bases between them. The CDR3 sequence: CASSSLTYEQYF. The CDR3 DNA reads TGTGCCAGCAGCTCCCTGACCTACGAGCAGTACTTC.

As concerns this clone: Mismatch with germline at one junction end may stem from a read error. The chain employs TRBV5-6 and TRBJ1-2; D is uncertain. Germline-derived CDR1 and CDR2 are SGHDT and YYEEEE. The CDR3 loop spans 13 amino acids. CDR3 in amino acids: CASTLDGPYGYTF. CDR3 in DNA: TGTGCCAGCACCTTGGACGGACCCTATGGCTACACCTTC.